This T cell receptor (beta chain) stems from a study of blood T cell repertoires in COVID-19. Measured with immunoSEQ multiplex PCR; TCRdb has only the in-frame clones, and not every one. Here the sample spans some 370,000 clones, around 86% being singletons. CDR1 is SGHTA and CDR2 is FQGNSA in the germline V gene. The germline V and J ends were trimmed by 0 bases and 5 bases, with 10 bases remaining between them. This CDR3 contains 14 residues. Participants spanned ages about 18 to 90 years and resided in around 25 US areas. Symptom resolution, clearance, or two negative PCRs marked the recovered donors of Cohort 3.

Sequencing was done on a sample of PBMCs or T cells enriched from blood (not recorded which). This chain joins TRBV7-2 and TRBJ1-1, with a possible D match to TRBD1 (5 bases). This sequence originates from a woman aged 45-65 years who had recovered from COVID-19. DNA for the CDR3: TGTGCCAGCAGCTTAGCCGGGGGGTTGACTGAAGCTTTCTTT. Protein sequence: CASSLAGGLTEAFF.